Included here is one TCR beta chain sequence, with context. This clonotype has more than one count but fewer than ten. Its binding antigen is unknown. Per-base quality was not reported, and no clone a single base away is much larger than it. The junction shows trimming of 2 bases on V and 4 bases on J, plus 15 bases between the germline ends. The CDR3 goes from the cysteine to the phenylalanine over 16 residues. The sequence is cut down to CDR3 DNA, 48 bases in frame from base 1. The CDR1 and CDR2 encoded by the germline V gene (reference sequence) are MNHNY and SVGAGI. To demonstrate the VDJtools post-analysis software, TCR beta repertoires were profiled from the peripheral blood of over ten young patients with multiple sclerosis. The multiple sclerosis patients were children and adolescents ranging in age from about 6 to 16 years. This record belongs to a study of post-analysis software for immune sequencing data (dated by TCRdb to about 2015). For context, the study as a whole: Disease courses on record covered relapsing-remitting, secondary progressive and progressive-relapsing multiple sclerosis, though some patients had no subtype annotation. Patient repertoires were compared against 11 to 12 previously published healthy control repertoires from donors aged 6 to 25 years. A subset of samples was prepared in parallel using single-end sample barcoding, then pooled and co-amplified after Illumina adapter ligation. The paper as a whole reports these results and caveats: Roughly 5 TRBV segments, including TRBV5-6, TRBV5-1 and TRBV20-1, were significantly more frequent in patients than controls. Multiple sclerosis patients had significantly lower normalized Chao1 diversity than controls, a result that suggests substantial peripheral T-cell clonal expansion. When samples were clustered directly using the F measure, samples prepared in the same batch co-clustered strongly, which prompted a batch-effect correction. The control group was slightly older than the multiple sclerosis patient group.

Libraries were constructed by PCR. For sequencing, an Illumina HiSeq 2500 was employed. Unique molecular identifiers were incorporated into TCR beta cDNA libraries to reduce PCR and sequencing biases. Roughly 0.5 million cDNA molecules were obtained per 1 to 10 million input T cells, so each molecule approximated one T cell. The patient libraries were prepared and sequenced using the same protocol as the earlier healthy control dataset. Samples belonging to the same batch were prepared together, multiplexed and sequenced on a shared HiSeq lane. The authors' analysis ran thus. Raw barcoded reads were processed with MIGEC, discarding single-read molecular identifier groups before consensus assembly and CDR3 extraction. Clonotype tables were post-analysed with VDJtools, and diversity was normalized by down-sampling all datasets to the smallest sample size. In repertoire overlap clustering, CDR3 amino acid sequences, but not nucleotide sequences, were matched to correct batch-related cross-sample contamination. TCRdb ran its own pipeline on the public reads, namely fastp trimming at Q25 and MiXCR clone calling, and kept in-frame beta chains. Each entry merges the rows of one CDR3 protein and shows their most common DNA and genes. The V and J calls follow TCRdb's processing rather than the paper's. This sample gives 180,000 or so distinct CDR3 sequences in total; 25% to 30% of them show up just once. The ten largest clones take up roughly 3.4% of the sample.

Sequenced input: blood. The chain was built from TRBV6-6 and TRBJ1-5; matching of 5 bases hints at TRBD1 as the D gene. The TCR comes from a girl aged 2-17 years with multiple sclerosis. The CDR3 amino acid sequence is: CASSYRAGGGNQPQHF. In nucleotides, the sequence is TGTGCCAGCAGTTACCGCGCCGGGGGAGGGAATCAGCCCCAGCATTTT.